The TCR beta chain described here comes from a study of cytomegalovirus exposure and HLA in healthy donors (dated 2017 in TCRdb). About the study as a whole: An earlier analysis of under 600 of the donors reported approximately 270 Gb of sequence data and 120 million or so unique TCR beta sequences from 150 million to 200 million T cells. Of the roughly 400 genotyped donors, 65% to 90% were placed in the genetic ancestry cluster associated with self-reported Caucasian donors. All discovery cohort repertoires had been generated using a single sequencing platform. A later genetic analysis took genome-wide SNP genotypes for 398 of the 666 donors and used that subset as a discovery cohort. To predict cytomegalovirus infection status, the study brought together high-throughput TCR immunosequencing, statistical association of individual TCRs with disease status, and machine learning. Class I and class II HLA loci were covered by the typing at four-digit resolution. An early release covering approximately 600 HLA-typed donors comprised about 320 gigabases of sequencing data and tens of millions of unique TCR sequences. Roughly 5 DR-DQ haplotypes were handled as single units for association and clustering, since linkage in the cohort was strong. A later analysis re-examined previously published TCR beta repertoires from hundreds of donors and added high-resolution HLA genotyping to investigate patterns of TCR occurrence. Typing coverage varied by locus: 629-630 donors for A, B, C, DRB1 and DQB1; approximately 500 for DQA1; more than 600 for DPA1; 450 to 480 for DPB1. The T cell repertoires of under 700 subjects were profiled by immunosequencing and related to cytomegalovirus serostatus. Among roughly 400 genotyped donors of the cohort, an average of about 240,000 unique TCR beta nucleotide sequences was sequenced per donor, of which about 19% were non-productive. Rather than drawing on any new phenotypic data, the later analysis identified candidate immune exposures from TCR beta sequences and the way those sequences occurred across donors. An earlier analysis of about 600 of the donors used high-throughput TCR beta sequencing to judge whether each TCR beta V gene segment behaved as functional or pseudogenic. Donor age, sex, ethnicity and CMV serostatus were collected together with the repertoire data. A separate validation cohort of 100 to 150 different subjects was used in addition to the approximately 640-subject first cohort. The study was designed to test whether signatures of past pathogen exposure could be identified by cataloging public T cell receptors.

Details on this clone: There is no known antigen for this receptor. The record has no base qualities; no much larger clone is one base away.

The cohort was made up of 666 healthy bone marrow donors. All cohort members were sampled while nominally healthy, although unrecorded immune exposures were likely present. The donor tested CMV seronegative, placing the donor among the 350 to 400 seronegative members of the cohort. Each donor provided a peripheral blood sample, and peripheral blood mononuclear cells were used for TCR beta sequencing. The Qiagen DNeasy Blood Extraction Kit was used to extract genomic DNA from the blood cell samples. The CDR3 sequence holds 14 residues, the cysteine and phenylalanine included. Only CDR3 DNA is held: 42 bases, read in frame from base 1. V gives up 3 bases and J gives up 5 bases, and the segment between their germline ends measures 11 bases. The germline V gene encodes CDR1 LNHDA and CDR2 SQIVND (reference sequence). Library preparation was by the immunoSEQ multiplex PCR assay. The multiplex PCR relied on a mix of 60 forward primers for TCR Vbeta segments and 13 reverse primers for TCR Jbeta segments. The CDR3 region of rearranged TCR beta genes was amplified from genomic DNA with a multiplex PCR assay. Amplified TCR beta libraries were sequenced as 87-base-pair reads on the Illumina HiSeq System. In the source study's methods: A later analysis counted 75 million to 100 million unique TCR beta chains across the 640 or so repertoires, and roughly 10 million of these chains were shared by at least two donors. To remove PCR and sequencing errors, raw reads were error-corrected and collapsed into unique sequences using a nearest-neighbor algorithm that merged closely related sequences. Alignment of CDR3 sequences to IMGT reference sequences was used to assign V, D and J gene segments. For a sequence to be retained, a match of at least six nucleotides to both a V gene segment and a J gene segment was required. A rearrangement counted as productive if the CDR3 had no stop codons and remained in frame with V and J, and every other rearrangement counted as non-productive. Following IMGT convention, CDR3 was defined as the stretch from the second conserved V-encoded cysteine to the conserved J-encoded phenylalanine. The earlier analysis of 500 to 650 of the donors excluded any sequence lacking an unambiguous match to a single V gene segment. In an earlier analysis of 450 to 700 of the donors, V segments were called functional above 56.7% productive rearrangements and were called segregating when the between-donor standard deviation exceeded 5%. A statistical classification framework was developed to diagnose cytomegalovirus status using the catalog of TCR beta chain sequences. In a later analysis, V and J genes were assigned by comparing TCR nucleotide sequences against IMGT/GENE-DB human TR gene sequences. A later analysis assigned CDR3 sequences and most-parsimonious VDJ recombination scenarios with the TCRdist pipeline. A later analysis defined each TCR beta chain by its CDR3 amino acid sequence plus V-gene family, and excluded reads lacking a unique V-gene family. A later analysis removed 592 highly shared, low-generation-probability nucleotide sequences to deal with suspected cross-contamination and a sequencing artifact. In a later analysis, a clonal expansion index for each public chain was calculated from normalized within-repertoire ranks of inferred template counts. A later analysis computed generation probabilities with a VDJ recombination model fitted to out-of-frame rearrangements, and checked the results against IGoR. Hypergeometric tests were used in a later analysis to score TCR-TCR, TCR-HLA and TCR-CMV co-occurrence, with a repertoire-size bias correction applied to the TCR pairs. A later analysis estimated false discovery rates by permuting HLA or CMV assignments 20 times. In a later analysis, co-occurring TCRs were grouped with DBSCAN, and TCRdist sequence similarity was added when clustering was performed within HLA-allele-positive subsets. Repertoires with fewer than 30,000 or more than 120,000 public chains were left out of co-occurrence clustering, as were five repertoires with anomalous nucleotide sharing. TCRdb obtained this table from immuneACCESS and retained in-frame rearrangements with V and J assigned. These tables miss some clones; where compared with another copy, unresolved V genes account for less than half of the shortfall, and the remainder is unexplained. V, J and clone size are taken as reported in that table, and D and trimming were inferred from the DNA itself. The sample includes approximately 170,000 clones, with roughly 80% observed a single time. About 0.77% of the sample rests with the top ten.

Results the study describes overall, beyond this receptor: This cohort had only TCR beta chains sequenced, and the lack of alpha or paired-chain data limited which features could be detected. An association between a missense DCLRE1C variant and V-gene and J-gene trimming of TCR beta chains was found in a later genetic analysis and replicated in an independent cohort. Across donors, most TCR sequences were observed very rarely, whereas some public TCRs were present in many individuals. Because the 87-base-pair reads could not distinguish some IMGT-functional V segments, including TRBV6-2 and TRBV6-3, those segments were excluded. In a later analysis, most CMV-associated TCR beta chains were found to appear HLA-restricted, with HLA associations seemingly driven largely by CMV exposure. Linkage disequilibrium might explain the correlated functional status among segregating V segments, but an unknown experimental factor could not be excluded. Roughly uniform sequencing depth across donors was assumed in presence/absence analyses, although this assumption may not hold. In a later analysis, around 17,000 TCR beta sequences were associated with specific HLA alleles at a false discovery rate of 0.05. According to a later analysis, TCR association rates differed among HLA loci, with DRB1 alleles showing the most associated TCRs and HLA-C alleles showing the fewest. In an earlier analysis of over 550 of the donors, most TCR beta V segments were observed in productive rearrangements about 90% or about 30% of the time, broadly matching IMGT annotations. According to the authors, the approach could potentially be generalized to other disease states and immunological phenotypes. Three of the identified cytomegalovirus-associated TCR beta chains were confirmed in vitro to be specific for cytomegalovirus antigens. Compared with the approximately 710-donor mean, donors in an Asian-associated ancestry cluster had fewer N-insertions in productive TCRs, according to a later genetic analysis. When HLA alleles, especially DR and DQ, strongly co-occurred, attributing TCR associations to individual alleles was difficult. The study listed approximately 150 TCR beta chains as associated with cytomegalovirus. In a later analysis, HLA-associated TCR beta chains showed more clonal expansion and lower generation probabilities than non-associated chains that were equally common. A group of highly shared sequence variants was considered likely to be a technical artifact of the sequencing pipeline. The only immune exposure information available for the cohort was CMV serostatus. Because counts were too low, seventeen rarely observed V segments, including chromosome 9 orphons, were excluded from the earlier analysis of around 590 of the donors. Cytomegalovirus status was reported to be diagnosed by the classifier with high specificity and sensitivity in both the original and validation cohorts. Because HLA typing was missing for some donors at each locus, association tests included only the typed subset. A further reported finding was that TCR beta sequences accurately predicted the HLA-A and HLA-B alleles for most subjects in the first cohort. A later analysis reported that several top co-occurrence clusters appeared linked to parvovirus B19, influenza, CMV and Epstein-Barr virus.

The sequence was collected from a woman under 30 in good health and CMV-seronegative. This sequence uses TRBV19 and TRBJ1-5; matching of 5 bases hints at TRBD1 as the D gene. The sample was PBMCs. The CDR3 in this case is CASSIGRVDQPQHF. At the DNA level, the sequence is TGTGCCAGTAGTATCGGCAGGGTGGATCAGCCCCAGCATTTT.